A selection of T cell receptor beta chains follows, all from one sample in a study of shared clonotypes between healthy human individuals. Data came from immunoSEQ multiplex PCR; TCRdb stores just in-frame clones and leaves some out. Among about 1 million clones listed, 75% were seen once. The sample consisted of memory CD4+ T cells sorted from blood. The receptors derive from a man aged 18 to 30 in good health. The CDR3 runs from the conserved cysteine through the conserved F or W. Each record gives: CDR3 protein, CDR3 length, J gene, V gene.

CDR3: CASSHRDRGSNEQFF
length: 15
J: TRBJ2-1
V: TRBV6-6

CDR3: CASTTFEMGVGEQYF
length: 15
J: TRBJ2-7
V: TRBV7-3

CDR3: CASRPSVGEQYF
length: 12
J: TRBJ2-7
V: TRBV6-5

CDR3: CASSPPTGNYGYTF
length: 14
J: TRBJ1-2
V: TRBV5-1

CDR3: CAWSVAGGYEQYF
length: 13
J: TRBJ2-7
V: TRBV30

CDR3: CASRYSGGGETQYF
length: 14
J: TRBJ2-5
V: TRBV6-1

CDR3: CATSRTGAISYNEQFF
length: 16
J: TRBJ2-1
V: TRBV15

CDR3: CASSYRGNQPQHF
length: 13
J: TRBJ1-5
V: TRBV7-2

CDR3: CASSDWEGADYGYTF
length: 15
J: TRBJ1-2
V: TRBV6-4

CDR3: CAIRTGTGDTGELFF
length: 15
J: TRBJ2-2
V: TRBV10-3

CDR3: CASSLAGLSQETQYF
length: 15
J: TRBJ2-5
V: TRBV5-1

CDR3: CASTFGQVDNSPLHF
length: 15
J: TRBJ1-6
V: TRBV19

CDR3: CASRVDRKNSPLHF
length: 14
J: TRBJ1-6
V: TRBV6-5

CDR3: CASSISRAYGYTF
length: 13
J: TRBJ1-2
V: TRBV19

CDR3: CASSLRGDTGELFF
length: 14
J: TRBJ2-2
V: TRBV6-6

CDR3: CASSLRASSGANVLTF
length: 16
J: TRBJ2-6
V: TRBV28

CDR3: CASTLAMGNAYEQYF
length: 15
J: TRBJ2-7
V: TRBV28

CDR3: CASSSSWGLAEKNIQYF
length: 17
J: TRBJ2-4
V: TRBV5-1

CDR3: CASRTSMNTEAFF
length: 13
J: TRBJ1-1
V: TRBV5-1

CDR3: CAWDVGAGDQETQYF
length: 15
J: TRBJ2-5
V: TRBV30

CDR3: CASSEHHGATEAFF
length: 14
J: TRBJ1-1
V: TRBV25-1

CDR3: CASSLFSQGYVLTF
length: 14
J: TRBJ2-6
V: TRBV28

CDR3: CASSLGWENIQYF
length: 13
J: TRBJ2-4
V: TRBV5-1

CDR3: CASSLSAAPGNEQFF
length: 15
J: TRBJ2-1
V: TRBV6-5

CDR3: CASSLVAGGTYEQYF
length: 15
J: TRBJ2-7
V: TRBV7-9

CDR3: CAISEAHQGQETQYF
length: 15
J: TRBJ2-5
V: TRBV10-3

CDR3: CASSKLSQRGPYEQYF
length: 16
J: TRBJ2-7
V: TRBV21-1

CDR3: CASSLVTSERDEQFF
length: 15
J: TRBJ2-1
V: TRBV5-1

CDR3: CASSLLLNEQFF
length: 12
J: TRBJ2-1
V: TRBV7-2

CDR3: CASSVKGNALFF
length: 12
J: TRBJ1-4
V: TRBV6-4

CDR3: CASSSPDLGEGYEQYF
length: 16
J: TRBJ2-7
V: TRBV6-6

CDR3: CASSESGASGVEAFF
length: 15
J: TRBJ1-1
V: TRBV10-1

CDR3: CSVGGVNQPQHF
length: 12
J: TRBJ1-5
V: TRBV29-1

CDR3: CASRPGDREAFF
length: 12
J: TRBJ1-1
V: TRBV6-1

CDR3: CSAGTVNTEAFF
length: 12
J: TRBJ1-1
V: TRBV29-1

CDR3: CASSDPPGVAMNTEAFF
length: 17
J: TRBJ1-1
V: TRBV27

CDR3: CASSLVQGAETQYF
length: 14
J: TRBJ2-5
V: TRBV5-1

CDR3: CASSLYGGDGQPQYF
length: 15
J: NA
V: TRBV5-6